The present TCR beta chain was sequenced within a study of T cells in Graves' hyperthyroidism and ophthalmopathy. TCR beta CDR3 regions were amplified from RNA transcripts. The study used the HTBI primer set for a first-round RT-PCR of the TCR CDR3. Using its own MiXCR run on the multiplex PCR reads, TCRdb lists one record per CDR3 protein. The sample records about 270,000 distinct CDR3 sequences, approximately 23% being singletons. The ends were cut back, 5 bases at V and 3 bases at J, with 20 bases in the middle. CDR3 length equals 16 residues. Germline assignment: CDR1 KGHSH and CDR2 LQKENI. The rearrangement links TRBV18 to TRBJ2-7; the D gene is possibly TRBD1 (6 bases). The TCR originated in a man aged 25-45 years with Graves' ophthalmopathy. The sample was blood. The CDR3 DNA is TGTGCCAGCTCATACTCGGTGGGACAAGGGGGCTACGAGCAGTACTTC. Translation gives CASSYSVGQGGYEQYF.